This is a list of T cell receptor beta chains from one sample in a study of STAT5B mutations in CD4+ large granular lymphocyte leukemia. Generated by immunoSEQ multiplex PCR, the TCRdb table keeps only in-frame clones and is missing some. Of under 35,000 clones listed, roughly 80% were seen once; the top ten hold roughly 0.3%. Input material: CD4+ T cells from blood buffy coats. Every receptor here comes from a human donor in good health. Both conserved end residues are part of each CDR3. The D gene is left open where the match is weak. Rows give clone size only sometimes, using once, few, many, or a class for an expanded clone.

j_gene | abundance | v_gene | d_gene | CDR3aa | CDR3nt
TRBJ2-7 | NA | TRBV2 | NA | CALGQGVNYEQYF | TGTGCCTTGGGGCAGGGCGTCAACTACGAGCAGTACTTC
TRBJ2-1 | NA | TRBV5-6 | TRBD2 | CASSLAGTSISLF | TGTGCCAGCAGCTTGGCGGGGACTAGTATATCGCTCTTC
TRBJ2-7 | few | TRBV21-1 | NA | CASMWRPAYEQYF | TGTGCCAGCATGTGGAGGCCCGCCTACGAGCAGTACTTC
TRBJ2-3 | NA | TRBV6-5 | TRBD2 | CASSYGGSWVTDTQYF | TGTGCCAGCAGTTATGGCGGGAGCTGGGTCACAGATACGCAGTATTTT
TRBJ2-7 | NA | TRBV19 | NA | CASSISTGVAEQYF | TGTGCCAGTAGTATATCTACGGGAGTGGCCGAGCAGTACTTC
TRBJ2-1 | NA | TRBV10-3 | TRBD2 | CAISEWSSGSSYNEQFF | TGTGCCATCAGTGAGTGGTCTAGCGGAAGCTCCTACAATGAGCAGTTCTTC
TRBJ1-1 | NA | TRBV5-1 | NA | CASSEEALRAAFF | TGCGCCAGCAGCGAAGAGGCACTCCGGGCGGCTTTCTTT
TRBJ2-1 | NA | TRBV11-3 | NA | CASSLSGRANEQFF | TGTGCCAGCAGCTTATCGGGCAGGGCCAATGAGCAGTTCTTC
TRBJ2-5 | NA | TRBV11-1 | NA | CASSPEGQGQETQYF | TGTGCCAGCAGCCCAGAAGGCCAGGGCCAAGAGACCCAGTACTTC
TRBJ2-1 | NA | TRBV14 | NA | CASSLKQGESAYNEQFF | TGTGCCAGCAGCTTAAAACAGGGCGAGAGCGCCTACAATGAGCAGTTCTTC
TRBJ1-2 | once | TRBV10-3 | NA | CAISEEGLYGYTF | TGTGCCATCAGTGAGGAGGGCCTCTATGGCTACACCTTC
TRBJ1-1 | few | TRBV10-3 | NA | CAISRDGDTEAFF | TGTGCCATCAGCCGGGACGGCGACACTGAAGCTTTCTTT
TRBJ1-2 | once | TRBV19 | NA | CASSIGPRNYGYTF | TGTGCCAGTAGTATAGGTCCCAGAAACTATGGCTACACCTTC
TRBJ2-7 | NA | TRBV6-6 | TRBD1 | CASSRGQGGSYEQYF | TGTGCCAGCAGTCGTGGACAGGGGGGTTCCTACGAGCAGTACTTC
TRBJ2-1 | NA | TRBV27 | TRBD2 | CASSQSIGGTQFF | TGTGCCAGCAGCCAATCGATCGGGGGGACGCAGTTCTTC
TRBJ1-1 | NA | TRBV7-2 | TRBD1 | CASSLRTGVIAEAFF | TGTGCCAGCAGCTTAAGGACAGGGGTGATCGCTGAAGCTTTCTTT
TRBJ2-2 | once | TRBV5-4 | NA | CASSLVNTGELFF | TGTGCCAGCAGCTTGGTGAACACCGGGGAGCTGTTTTTT
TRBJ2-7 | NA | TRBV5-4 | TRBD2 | CASSFSSGSSYGQYF | TGTGCCAGCAGCTTCTCTAGCGGGAGTTCCTACGGGCAGTACTTC
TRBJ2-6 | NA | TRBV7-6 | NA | CASSLVDAVYGANVLTF | TGTGCCAGCAGCTTAGTTGACGCCGTTTATGGGGCCAACGTCCTGACTTTC
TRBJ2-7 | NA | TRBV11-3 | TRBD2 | CASSLELADYEQYF | TGTGCCAGCAGCTTAGAACTAGCGGACTACGAGCAGTACTTC
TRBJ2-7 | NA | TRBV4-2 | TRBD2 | CASSQVGGSSYEQYF | TGTGCCAGCAGCCAAGTAGGCGGGAGCTCCTACGAGCAGTACTTC
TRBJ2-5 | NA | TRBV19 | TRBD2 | CASSGLAGNQETQYF | TGTGCCAGTAGTGGACTAGCGGGGAACCAAGAGACCCAGTACTTC
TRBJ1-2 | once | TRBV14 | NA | CASSHRGPLANYGYTF | TGTGCCAGCAGCCACCGTGGACCCCTCGCAAACTATGGCTACACCTTC
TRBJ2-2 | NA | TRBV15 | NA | CATSRDQDSTTGELFF | TGTGCCACCAGCAGAGATCAGGATTCCACCACCGGGGAGCTGTTTTTT
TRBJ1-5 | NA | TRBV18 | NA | CASSGTQGWVGSNQPQHF | TGTGCCAGCTCCGGAACGCAGGGTTGGGTCGGGAGCAATCAGCCCCAGCATTTT
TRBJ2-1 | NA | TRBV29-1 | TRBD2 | CSTVAGGLVHEQFF | TGCAGCACAGTAGCGGGGGGGCTTGTCCATGAGCAGTTCTTC
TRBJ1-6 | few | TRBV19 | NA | CASRGQRSSYNSPLHF | TGTGCCTCCCGAGGACAAAGGAGCTCCTATAATTCACCCCTCCACTTT
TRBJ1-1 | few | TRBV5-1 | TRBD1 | CASSLGDRGMNTEAFF | TGCGCCAGCAGCTTGGGGGACAGGGGAATGAACACTGAAGCTTTCTTT
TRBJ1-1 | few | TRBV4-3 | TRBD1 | CASSHHDRAATEAFF | TGCGCCAGCAGCCACCATGACAGGGCAGCGACTGAAGCTTTCTTT
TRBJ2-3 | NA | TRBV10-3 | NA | CAISGGRGQYF | TGTGCCATCAGTGGGGGCAGGGGGCAGTATTTT
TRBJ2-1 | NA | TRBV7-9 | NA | CASSSRRVKNEQFF | TGTGCCAGCAGCTCGAGGCGGGTAAAGAATGAGCAGTTCTTC
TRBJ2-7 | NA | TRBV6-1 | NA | CASSEAFFVRAYEQYF | TGTGCCAGCAGTGAAGCCTTCTTCGTCCGGGCCTACGAGCAGTACTTC
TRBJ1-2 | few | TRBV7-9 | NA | CASSPFSQFYGYTF | TGTGCCAGCAGCCCTTTTAGCCAGTTCTATGGCTACACCTTC
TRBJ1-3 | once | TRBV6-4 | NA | CASSLHWGSPDTIYF | TGTGCCAGCAGTTTGCACTGGGGCAGTCCAGACACCATATATTTT
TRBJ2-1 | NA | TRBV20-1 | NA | CSVEGNVQFF | TGCAGTGTAGAGGGAAATGTGCAGTTCTTC
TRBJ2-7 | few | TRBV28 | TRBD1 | CASSLSDGLGTVGDYEQYF | TGTGCCAGCAGTTTATCAGATGGGCTAGGGACAGTAGGGGACTACGAGCAGTACTTC
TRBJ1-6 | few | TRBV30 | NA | CAWSGQDYSPLHF | TGTGCCTGGAGTGGACAGGATTATTCACCCCTCCACTTT
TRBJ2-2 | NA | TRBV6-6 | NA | CASSSGGLNTGELFF | TGTGCCAGCAGCTCAGGGGGGTTGAACACCGGGGAGCTGTTTTTT
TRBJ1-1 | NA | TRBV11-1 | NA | CASSLGGGFTEAFF | TGTGCCAGCAGCTTAGGCGGAGGGTTCACTGAAGCTTTCTTT
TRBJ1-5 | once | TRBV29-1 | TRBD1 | CSVGGGTGVDQPQHF | TGCAGCGTTGGGGGCGGGACAGGGGTCGATCAGCCCCAGCATTTT
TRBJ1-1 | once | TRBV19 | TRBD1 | CASTTGSGAEAFF | TGTGCCAGCACGACAGGGTCGGGCGCTGAAGCTTTCTTT
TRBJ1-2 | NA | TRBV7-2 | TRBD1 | CASSLAQGAYGYTF | TGTGCCAGCAGCTTAGCGCAGGGGGCCTATGGCTACACCTTC
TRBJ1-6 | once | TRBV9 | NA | CASRTAENSPLHF | TGTGCCTCCCGGACAGCCGAGAATTCACCCCTCCACTTT
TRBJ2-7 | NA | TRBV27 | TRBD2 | CASKGTSGGPYEQYF | TGTGCCAGCAAAGGCACTAGCGGGGGACCCTACGAGCAGTACTTC
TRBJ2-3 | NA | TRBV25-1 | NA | CASSTGRAGGADTQYF | TGTGCCAGCAGTACAGGGAGGGCAGGAGGTGCGGATACGCAGTATTTT
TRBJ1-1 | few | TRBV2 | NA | CASSGYRNTEAFF | TGTGCCAGCAGCGGATACCGGAACACTGAAGCTTTCTTT
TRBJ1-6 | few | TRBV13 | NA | CASSFSDSPLHF | TGTGCCAGCAGCTTTTCAGATTCACCCCTCCACTTT
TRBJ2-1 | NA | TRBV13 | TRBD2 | CASSLSGSPSYNEQFF | TGTGCCAGCAGCCTTAGCGGGAGCCCGTCCTACAATGAGCAGTTCTTC
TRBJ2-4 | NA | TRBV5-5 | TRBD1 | CASSLVRTGKNIQYF | TGTGCCAGCAGCTTGGTTAGGACAGGAAAAAACATTCAGTACTTC
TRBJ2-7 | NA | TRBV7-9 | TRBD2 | CASRPSGRGDEQYF | TGTGCCAGCAGGCCTAGCGGGAGGGGCGACGAGCAGTACTTC
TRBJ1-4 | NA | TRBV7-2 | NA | CASSLGFNEKLFF | TGTGCCAGCAGCTTAGGGTTCAATGAAAAACTGTTTTTT
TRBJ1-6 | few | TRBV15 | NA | CATSRLQMDVNSPLHF | TGTGCCACCAGCAGACTGCAAATGGACGTTAATTCACCCCTCCACTTT
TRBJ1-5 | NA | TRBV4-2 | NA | CASSAQGSNQPQHF | TGTGCCAGCAGCGCACAGGGCTCGAATCAGCCCCAGCATTTT